This T cell receptor (beta chain) stems from a study of blood T cells in healthy people across ages. Findings and limits, study-wide: Roughly linearly, TCR beta diversity per million T cells fell as age increased. The study could not conclusively compare naive and antigen-experienced cells, given its unsorted PBMCs.

Donors were systemically healthy Caucasian individuals from Russia aged roughly 6 to 100 years. This clonotype was observed many times. Antigen: not known. The CDR3 contains 13 residues. Germline-derived CDR1 and CDR2 are SGHTA and FQGNSA. The V end lost 4 bases, the J end lost 7 bases, and 14 bases lay between the germline ends. A second PCR, run for about 6 to 11 cycles, used a sample-barcoded 5' primer plus a J-beta primer mix. Through a template-switch adaptor with 12 random nucleotides, each cDNA molecule received a tag. TCRdb re-analysed the 5' RACE reads in MiXCR, keeping a single row per CDR3 protein. The table has 590,000 or so distinct CDR3 sequences, 25% to 30% seen once; the top ten hold roughly 14%.

The sequence was obtained from a woman of 80 years or more in good health. Material for sequencing was blood. The chain employs TRBV7-2 and TRBJ2-7, with D possibly being TRBD2 (5 bases). The CDR3 DNA sequence: TGTGCCAGCAGCTGGTCGGCGTCGGGAGAGCAGTACTTC. This codes for CASSWSASGEQYF. The full variable domain, its missing parts supplied by reference TRBV7-2 and TRBJ2-7, is GAGVSQSPSNKVTEKGKDVELRCDPISGHTALYWYRQSLGQGLEFLIYFQGNSAPDKSGLPSDRFSAERTGGSVSTLTIQRTQQEDSAVYLCASSWSASGEQYFGPGTRLTVT.